The TCR beta chain described here comes from a study of blood T cell repertoires in COVID-19. The germline CDR1 and CDR2 sequences are LNHDA and SQIVND (reference sequence). The trim removed 6 bases at V and 4 bases at J, leaving 9 bases unmatched. The CDR3 length is 15 residues. In the study's own analysis: Nucleated cell counts were estimated from reference gene primer amplification. Sequencing used immunoSEQ multiplex PCR; TCRdb keeps in-frame clones, though not all of them. The DNA gave D and trimming, while V, J and clone size come from that table. The repertoire holds 100,000 to 150,000 clones, with approximately 90% as singletons.

The chain has TRBV19 and TRBJ1-3; the match to TRBD1 covers 7 bases. This TCR derives from a man over 45 with acute or convalescent COVID-19. Input material: peripheral blood. The CDR3 loop is CASSLRGSSGNTIYF. The CDR3 DNA is TGTGCCAGTAGCCTCAGGGGGAGCTCGGGAAACACCATATATTTT.